The 13 T cell receptor beta chains in this list originate from one sample, sequenced in a study of shared clonotypes between healthy human individuals. Measured with immunoSEQ multiplex PCR; TCRdb has only the in-frame clones, and not every one. The table has 2 million to 2.5 million clones, 93% seen once; the top ten hold under 0.45%. The sample taken for sequencing was naive CD4+ T cells from PBMCs. Subset here: CD45RA+ positively selected. These TCRs come from a man younger than 35 in good health. Some clones in this sample may be carry-over from other donors' samples.

This clone was recorded only once. The chain links TRBV5-4 to TRBJ2-3; tentative D call: TRBD1 (6 bases). Germline CDR1 SGHNT, CDR2 YYREEE (reference sequence). The CDR3 sequence is 16 residues long. V was trimmed by 4 bases and J by 3 bases, leaving 18 bases between them. The CDR3 loop is CASSATGTLVTDTQYF. The DNA of the CDR3 is TGTGCCAGCAGCGCAACAGGGACCCTGGTGACAGATACGCAGTATTTT.

The chain joins TRBV27 to TRBJ1-5, with D perhaps matching TRBD1 (5 bases). V gave up 5 bases and J gave up 2 bases, with 19 bases separating them. CDR1 and CDR2 (germline): MNHEY, SMNVEV (reference sequence). The CDR3 totals 17 residues. The CDR3 region is CASSPYRDPVGNQPQHF. The CDR3 DNA reads as TGTGCCAGCAGTCCTTACCGGGACCCGGTCGGCAATCAGCCCCAGCATTTT.

The chain carries TRBV27 and TRBJ1-1; 8 bases align to TRBD1. Germline CDR1 reads MNHEY; CDR2 reads SMNVEV (reference sequence). The CDR3 is 19 residues long. After removal of 4 bases from V and 1 base from J, the junction contained 17 bases not matched to a gene. In DNA form, the CDR3 reads TGTGCCAGCAGTTCTATCAGGGGGCTTCGGGGCAAGCAGAACACTGAAGCTTTCTTT. Translating gives CASSSIRGLRGKQNTEAFF.

The rearrangement links TRBV5-8 to TRBJ1-3, with 8 bases that match TRBD1. Unmatched junction bases numbered 7, after V lost 2 bases and J lost 0 bases. Germline V gives CDR1 SGHTS, CDR2 YDEGEE. The CDR3 is 17 amino acids. The CDR3 DNA follows: TGTGCCAGCAGCTTTGGAGGGACAGGCAGCTCTGGAAACACCATATATTTT. Translating it yields CASSFGGTGSSGNTIYF.

This chain joins TRBV9 and TRBJ1-3; no firm D call. The CDR3 is made up of 14 amino acids. Trimming removed 0 bases from V and 5 bases from J, with 9 bases in between. Looked up from germline, CDR1 is SGDLS and CDR2 is YYNGEE. CDR3 protein: CASSVDEGRNTIYF. Written as DNA, the CDR3 is TGTGCCAGCAGCGTAGATGAAGGGAGAAACACCATATATTTT.

The chain couples TRBV29-1 to TRBJ2-1, with TRBD2 matching over 8 bases. The CDR3 covers 15 residues. In germline, CDR1 is SQVTM, CDR2 ANQGSEA. The V gene end was trimmed by 3 bases and the J gene end by 8 bases; junction bases not matched to a gene: 12. The CDR3 nucleotides read TGCAGCGTTGATCGCGGTAGCGGGAACTGGCATGAGCAGTTCTTC. This translates into CSVDRGSGNWHEQFF.

V is TRBV28 and J is TRBJ1-2; weak D call: TRBD1 (5 bases). Trimming took 7 bases from V and 3 from J, leaving 15 bases between them. Germline-derived CDR1 and CDR2 are MDHEN and SYDVKM. The CDR3 consists of 14 residues. DNA for the CDR3: TGTGCCAGCACCCCTGGCAGGGCCTACTATGGCTACACCTTC. Translation: CASTPGRAYYGYTF.

The chain couples TRBV18 to TRBJ1-4; D gene unclear. The CDR3 length is 16 residues. Germline CDR1 reads KGHSH; CDR2 reads LQKENI. V dropped 0 bases and J dropped 7 bases, with 15 bases sitting between them. The CDR3 loop is CASSPPGSRRGEKLFF. The CDR3 region has the DNA TGTGCCAGCTCACCACCGGGGAGCCGTAGAGGTGAAAAACTGTTTTTT.

The chain combines TRBV5-6 with TRBJ1-5; D gene uncertain. In germline, CDR1 is SGHDT, CDR2 YYEEEE. The CDR3 covers 15 residues. Trimming left V 1 base short and J 0 bases short, with 8 bases between. CDR3 amino acids: CASSLTAYSNQPQHF. CDR3 coding DNA: TGTGCCAGCAGCTTGACGGCTTATAGCAATCAGCCCCAGCATTTT.

V and J are TRBV2 and TRBJ2-1; a weak D match, TRBD2 (6 bases). Germline-derived CDR1 and CDR2 are SNHLY and FYNNEI. V lost 5 bases to trimming and J lost 7 bases, with 9 bases between them. This CDR3 has 12 residues. The CDR3 DNA sequence: TGTGCCAGCAGTCGACTAGTTAATGAGCAGTTCTTC. Amino acid sequence: CASSRLVNEQFF.

The gene calls are TRBV6-1 and TRBJ1-4; 8 bases line up with TRBD1. Germline V lookup: CDR1 MNHNS, CDR2 SASEGT. The V and J ends lost 8 bases and 8 bases, in that order; junction bases with no gene match: 4. The CDR3 has 12 residues. CDR3 amino acids: CASEWTGEKLFF. The CDR3 nucleotides are TGTGCCAGCGAGTGGACAGGGGAAAAACTGTTTTTT.

The genes are TRBV2 and TRBJ2-1, with 8 bases fitting TRBD1. CDR1 is SNHLY, CDR2 FYNNEI, per germline. The V segment lost 5 bases and the J segment 6 bases; nucleotides outside the gene matches: 3. The CDR3 loop spans 13 amino acids. CDR3 nucleotides: TGTGCCAGCAGTTGGGACAGGCGCAATGAGCAGTTCTTC. It encodes CASSWDRRNEQFF.

CDR3 nucleotide sequence: TGCGCCAGCAGCTCCAACAGGGTCGGGGAGACCCAGTACTTC. Its protein product is CASSSNRVGETQYF. The V gene is TRBV5-1, the J gene TRBJ2-5; weak D call: TRBD1 (6 bases). This CDR3 is 14 amino acids long. The ends were cut back, 3 bases at V and 5 bases at J, with 14 bases in the middle. Germline CDR1 is SGHRS and CDR2 is YFSETQ.